This T cell receptor beta chain comes out of a study of tumor-infiltrating lymphocytes in localized non-small cell lung cancer. The overall study: From each patient, both tumor and uninvolved lung, non-adjacent to tumor, were sampled.

Sequenced by immunoSEQ multiplex PCR; TCRdb stores in-frame clones only, minus some. The data hold roughly 24,000 clones, with about three fifths observed a single time. About this clone itself: Its antigen remains unidentified.

Regarding the study as a whole: Tumor T-cell fraction was not associated with recurrence-free survival. Not all patients were TCR sequenced, owing to tissue quantity.

The sequence was obtained from a human donor with non-small cell lung cancer. The sequenced sample consisted of lung tumor tissue.

The CDR3 sequence: CASSFEGEAKDTQYF. The DNA of the CDR3 is TGTGCCAGCAGTTTTGAGGGAGAGGCAAAAGATACGCAGTATTTT. V usage is TRBV28 and J usage is TRBJ2-3, with D possibly matching TRBD2 (5 bases). The CDR3 is 15 amino acids. Trimming took off 3 bases at V and 5 bases at J, with 15 bases between the two ends. Germline V gene sequence: CDR1 MDHEN, CDR2 SYDVKM.